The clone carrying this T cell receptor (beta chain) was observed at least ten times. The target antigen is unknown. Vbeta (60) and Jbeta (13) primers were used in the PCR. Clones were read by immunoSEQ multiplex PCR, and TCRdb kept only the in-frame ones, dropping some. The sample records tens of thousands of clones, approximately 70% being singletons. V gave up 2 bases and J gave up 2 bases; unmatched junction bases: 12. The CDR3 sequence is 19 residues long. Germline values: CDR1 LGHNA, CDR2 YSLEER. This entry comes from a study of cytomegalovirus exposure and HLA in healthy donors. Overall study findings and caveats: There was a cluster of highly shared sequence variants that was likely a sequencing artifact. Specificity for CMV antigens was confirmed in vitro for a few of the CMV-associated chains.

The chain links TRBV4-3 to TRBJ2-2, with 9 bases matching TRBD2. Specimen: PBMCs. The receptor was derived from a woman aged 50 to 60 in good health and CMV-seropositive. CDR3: CASSQSPPSGALNTGELFF. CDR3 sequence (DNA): TGCGCCAGCAGCCAATCTCCTCCTAGCGGGGCTCTCAACACCGGGGAGCTGTTTTTT.